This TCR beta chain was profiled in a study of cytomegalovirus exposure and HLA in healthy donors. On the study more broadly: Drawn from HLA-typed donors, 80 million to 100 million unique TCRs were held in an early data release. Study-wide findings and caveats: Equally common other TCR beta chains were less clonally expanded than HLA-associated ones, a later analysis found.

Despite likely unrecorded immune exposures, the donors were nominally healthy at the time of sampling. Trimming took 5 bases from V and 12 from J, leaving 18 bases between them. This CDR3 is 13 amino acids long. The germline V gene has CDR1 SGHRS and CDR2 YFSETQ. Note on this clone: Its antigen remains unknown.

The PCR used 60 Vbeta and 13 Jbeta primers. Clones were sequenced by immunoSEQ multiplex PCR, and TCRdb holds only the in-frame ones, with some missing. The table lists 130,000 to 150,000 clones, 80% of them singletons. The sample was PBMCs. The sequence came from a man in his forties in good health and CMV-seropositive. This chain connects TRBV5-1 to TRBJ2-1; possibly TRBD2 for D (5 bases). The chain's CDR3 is CASRAAGDSLQFF. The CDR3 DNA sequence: TGCGCCAGCAGGGCCGCCGGGGATAGTTTGCAGTTCTTC.